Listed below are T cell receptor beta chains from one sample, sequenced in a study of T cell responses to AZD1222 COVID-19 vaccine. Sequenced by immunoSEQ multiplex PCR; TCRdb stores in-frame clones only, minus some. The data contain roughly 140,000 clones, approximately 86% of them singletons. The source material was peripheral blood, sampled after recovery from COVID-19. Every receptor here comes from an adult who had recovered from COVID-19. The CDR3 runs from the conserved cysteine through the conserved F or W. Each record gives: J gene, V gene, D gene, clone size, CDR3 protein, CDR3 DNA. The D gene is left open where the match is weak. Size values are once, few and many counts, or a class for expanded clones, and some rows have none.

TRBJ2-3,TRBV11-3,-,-,CASSLGGGPGTDTQYF,TGTGCCAGCAGCTTAGGAGGGGGGCCGGGCACAGATACGCAGTATTTT
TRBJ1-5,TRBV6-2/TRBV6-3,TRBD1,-,CASSIRGSQPQHF,TGTGCCAGCAGTATCAGGGGGAGTCAGCCCCAGCATTTT
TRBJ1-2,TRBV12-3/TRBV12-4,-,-,CASSFAGELGYTF,TGTGCCAGCAGCTTCGCAGGGGAATTAGGCTACACCTTC
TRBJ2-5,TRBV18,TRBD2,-,CASSPPGGETQYF,TGTGCCAGCTCACCCCCGGGAGGAGAGACCCAGTACTTC
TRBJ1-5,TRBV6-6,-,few,CASSRAPPPGVSQPQHF,TGTGCCAGCAGTCGAGCCCCCCCTCCAGGGGTGAGCCAGCCCCAGCATTTT
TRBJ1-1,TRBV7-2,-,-,CASSLGGRTEAFF,TGTGCCAGCAGCTTAGGAGGGCGGACTGAAGCTTTCTTT
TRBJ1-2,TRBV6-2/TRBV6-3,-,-,CASSLRDNPRYGYTF,TGTGCCAGCAGTCTCCGGGACAACCCTCGCTATGGCTACACCTTC
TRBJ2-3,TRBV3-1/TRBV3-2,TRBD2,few,CASSLRPGTSGTDTQYF,TGTGCCAGCAGCCTGCGTCCCGGGACTAGCGGCACAGATACGCAGTATTTT
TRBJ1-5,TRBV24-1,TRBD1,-,CATSDSRDRYSNQPQHF,TGTGCCACCAGTGACAGTCGGGACAGATATAGCAATCAGCCCCAGCATTTT
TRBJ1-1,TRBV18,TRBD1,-,CASSRTHAGQSHNTEAFF,TGTGCCAGCTCACGCACACACGCGGGACAGTCTCATAACACTGAAGCTTTCTTT
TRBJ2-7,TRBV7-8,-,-,CASSLRTAYEQYF,TGTGCCAGCAGCCTCCGGACAGCCTACGAGCAGTACTTC
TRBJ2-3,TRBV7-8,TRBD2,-,CASSSTSGGARTDTQYF,TGTGCCAGCAGCTCCACTAGCGGGGGAGCCCGCACAGATACGCAGTATTTT
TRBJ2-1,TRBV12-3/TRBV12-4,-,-,CASRVAGSNEQFF,TGTGCCAGCCGGGTGGCAGGGTCCAATGAGCAGTTCTTC
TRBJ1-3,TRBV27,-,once,CASSSSGRANTIYF,TGTGCCAGCAGTTCCTCCGGCAGGGCGAACACCATATATTTT
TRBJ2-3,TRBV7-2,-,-,CASSLEGYRTDTQYF,TGTGCCAGCAGCTTAGAGGGATATCGCACAGATACGCAGTATTTT
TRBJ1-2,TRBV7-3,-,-,CASSLIEGTNYGYTF,TGTGCCAGCAGCTTAATTGAGGGCACTAACTATGGCTACACCTTC
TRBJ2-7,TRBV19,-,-,CASSIDLEDEQYF,TGTGCCAGTAGTATAGATCTGGAGGACGAGCAGTACTTC